Given below is one T cell receptor beta chain in context. Antigen: not known. Germline-derived CDR1 and CDR2 are SGHNT and YYREEE (reference sequence). This CDR3 region has 18 residues. V gave up 3 bases and J gave up 1 base; unmatched junction bases: 11. The sample belongs to a study of cytomegalovirus exposure and HLA in healthy donors. Study-wide background: Membership in the Caucasian-associated ancestry cluster was found for around four fifths of approximately 400 genotyped donors.

In the PCR, 60 Vbeta and 13 Jbeta primers were used. The protocol was immunoSEQ multiplex PCR, while the TCRdb copy is restricted to in-frame clones and leaves out a portion. The profile shows some 200,000 clones, 75% to 80% of them singletons. Study-level results: Donor immune exposure was known only as CMV serostatus. DRB1 showed the most TCR associations and HLA-C the fewest in a later analysis, as rates varied by HLA locus.

Healthy donors of bone marrow made up the group. The sequence derives from a man between 18 and 35 years old in good health and CMV-seronegative. The chain uses TRBV5-4 and TRBJ2-7, with 12 bases identical to TRBD2. Sample: PBMCs. CDR3 residues: CASSSETSGGPRSYEQYF. CDR3 sequence (DNA): TGTGCCAGCAGCTCCGAGACTAGCGGGGGACCACGGTCCTACGAGCAGTACTTC.